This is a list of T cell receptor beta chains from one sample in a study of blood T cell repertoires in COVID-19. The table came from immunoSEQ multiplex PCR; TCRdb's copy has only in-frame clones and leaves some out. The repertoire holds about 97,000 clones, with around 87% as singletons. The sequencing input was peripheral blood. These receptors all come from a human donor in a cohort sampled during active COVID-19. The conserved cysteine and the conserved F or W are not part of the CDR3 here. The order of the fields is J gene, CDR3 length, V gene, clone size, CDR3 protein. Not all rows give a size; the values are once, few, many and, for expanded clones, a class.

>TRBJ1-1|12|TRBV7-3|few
ASSPTPWHTEAF
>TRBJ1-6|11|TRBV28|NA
ASSFGGNSPLH
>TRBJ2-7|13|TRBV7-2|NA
ASSTLAGGPYEQY
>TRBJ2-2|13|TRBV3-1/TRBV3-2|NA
ASSRRTGGAGELF
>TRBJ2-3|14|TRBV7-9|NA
ASSLGLAGLADTQY
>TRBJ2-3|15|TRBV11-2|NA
ASTPWGQKWGTDTQY
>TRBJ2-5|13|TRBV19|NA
ASSINGGRRETQY
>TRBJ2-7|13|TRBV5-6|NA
ASSFLGAGLDEQY
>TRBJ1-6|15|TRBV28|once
ASSPGQVSSYNSPLH
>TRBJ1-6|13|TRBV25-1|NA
ASSVSPGGHSPLH
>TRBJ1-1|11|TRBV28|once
ASLNSFNTEAF
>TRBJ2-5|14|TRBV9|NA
ASSVGPGQEQETQY
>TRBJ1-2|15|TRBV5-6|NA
ASSSTSEGLTNYGYT
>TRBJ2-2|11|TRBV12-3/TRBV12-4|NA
AASGGATGELF
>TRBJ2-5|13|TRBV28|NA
ASRSAGGGQETQY